This record covers a single T cell receptor (beta chain). What it recognizes is unknown. V was pared by 3 bases and J by 4 bases, with 9 bases of the junction left unmatched. CDR1 is SGHTA and CDR2 is FQGNSA in the germline V gene. The CDR3 is made up of 17 amino acids. TCRdb itself ran the reads through MiXCR, one entry per CDR3 protein. The sample lists about 150,000 distinct CDR3 sequences; 20% to 30% were seen once. The record originates from a study of T cell repertoires in cytomegalovirus infection. For the study at large: Based on public TCR beta signatures, there were indications of CMV infection and of a matching HLA type.

Broader study findings: Accumulated public TCR beta family frequency recognized individuals carrying CMV together with the relevant HLA. Clonotypes of TCR beta that were HLA-C-restricted and CMV-specific dominated the ex vivo response.

The receptor was derived from a human donor in good health (CMV status not recorded). Some clones in this sample may be carry-over from other donors' samples. The chain has TRBV7-2 and TRBJ2-3; 11 bases are shared with TRBD2. The sample taken for sequencing was PBMCs. Here the CDR3 DNA reads TGTACCAGCAGCTTCGGTGTACTAGCGGGAGCGTCAGATACGCAGTATTTT. Translation gives CTSSFGVLAGASDTQYF.